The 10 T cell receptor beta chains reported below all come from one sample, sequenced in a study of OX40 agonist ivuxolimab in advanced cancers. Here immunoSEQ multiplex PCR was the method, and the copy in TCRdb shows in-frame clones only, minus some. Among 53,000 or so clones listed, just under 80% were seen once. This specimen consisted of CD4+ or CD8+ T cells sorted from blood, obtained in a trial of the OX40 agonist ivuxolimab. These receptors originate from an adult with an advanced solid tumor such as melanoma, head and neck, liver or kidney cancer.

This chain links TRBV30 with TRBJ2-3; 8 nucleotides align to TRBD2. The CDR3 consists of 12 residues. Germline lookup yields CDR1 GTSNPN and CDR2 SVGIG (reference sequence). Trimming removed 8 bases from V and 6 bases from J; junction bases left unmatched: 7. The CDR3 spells CARAGVADTQYF. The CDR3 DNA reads TGTGCCCGAGCGGGAGTGGCGGATACGCAGTATTTT. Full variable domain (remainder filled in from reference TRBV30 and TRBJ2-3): SQTIHQWPATLVQPVGSPLSLECTVEGTSNPNLYWYRQAAGRGLQLLFYSVGIGQISSEVPQNLSASRPQDRQFILSSKKLLLSDSGFYLCARAGVADTQYFGPGTRLTVL.

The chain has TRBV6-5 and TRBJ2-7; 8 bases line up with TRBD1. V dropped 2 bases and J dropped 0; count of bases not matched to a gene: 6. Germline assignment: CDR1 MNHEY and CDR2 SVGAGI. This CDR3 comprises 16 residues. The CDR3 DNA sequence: TGTGCCAGCAGTTACCGAGGGACAGGTCGCTCCTACGAGCAGTACTTC. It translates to CASSYRGTGRSYEQYF.

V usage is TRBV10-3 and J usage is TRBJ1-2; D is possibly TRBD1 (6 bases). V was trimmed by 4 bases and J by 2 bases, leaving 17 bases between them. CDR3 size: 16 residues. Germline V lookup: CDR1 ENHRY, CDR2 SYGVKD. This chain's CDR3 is CAISGQGFNRNYGYTF. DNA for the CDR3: TGTGCCATCAGTGGCCAGGGGTTTAATAGAAACTATGGCTACACCTTC.

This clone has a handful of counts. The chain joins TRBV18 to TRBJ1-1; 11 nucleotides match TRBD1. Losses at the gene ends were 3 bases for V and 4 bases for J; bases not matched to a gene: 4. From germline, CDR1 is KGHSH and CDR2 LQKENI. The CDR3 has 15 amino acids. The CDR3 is CASSPSGTGGTEAFF. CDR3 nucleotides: TGTGCCAGCTCACCCTCTGGGACAGGGGGCACTGAAGCTTTCTTT.

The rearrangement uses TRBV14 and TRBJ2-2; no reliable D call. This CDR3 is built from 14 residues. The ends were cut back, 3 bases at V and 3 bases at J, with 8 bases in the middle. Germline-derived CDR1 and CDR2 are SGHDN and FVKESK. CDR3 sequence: CASSHEHYTGELFF. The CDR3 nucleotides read TGTGCCAGCAGCCATGAACACTACACCGGGGAGCTGTTTTTT. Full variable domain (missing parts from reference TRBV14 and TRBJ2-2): EAGVTQFPSHSVIEKGQTVTLRCDPISGHDNLYWYRRVMGKEIKFLLHFVKESKQDESGMPNNRFLAERTGGTYSTLKVQPAELEDSGVYFCASSHEHYTGELFFGEGSRLTVL.

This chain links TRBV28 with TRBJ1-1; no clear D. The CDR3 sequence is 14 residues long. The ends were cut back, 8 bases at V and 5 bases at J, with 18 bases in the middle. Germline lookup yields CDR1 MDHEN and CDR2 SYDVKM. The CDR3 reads CASALSGRSTEAFF. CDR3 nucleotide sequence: TGTGCCAGCGCGTTGAGCGGTAGGAGTACTGAAGCTTTCTTT.

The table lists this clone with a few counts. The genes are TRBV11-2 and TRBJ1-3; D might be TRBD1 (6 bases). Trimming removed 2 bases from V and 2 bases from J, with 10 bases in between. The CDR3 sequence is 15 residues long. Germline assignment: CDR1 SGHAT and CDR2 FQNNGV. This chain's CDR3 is CASSLPGGTGNTIYF. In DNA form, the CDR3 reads TGTGCCAGCAGCTTACCGGGGGGCACTGGAAACACCATATATTTT.

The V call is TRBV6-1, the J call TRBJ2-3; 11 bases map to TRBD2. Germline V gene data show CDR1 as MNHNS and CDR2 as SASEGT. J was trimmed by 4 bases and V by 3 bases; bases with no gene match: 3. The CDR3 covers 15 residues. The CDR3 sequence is CASSETSGDADTQYF. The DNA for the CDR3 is TGTGCCAGCAGTGAGACTAGCGGGGACGCAGATACGCAGTATTTT.

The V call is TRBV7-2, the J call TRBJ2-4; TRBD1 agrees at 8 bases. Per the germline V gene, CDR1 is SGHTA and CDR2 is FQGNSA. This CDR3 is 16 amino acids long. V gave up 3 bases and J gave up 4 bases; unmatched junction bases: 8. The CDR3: CASSFPQTGEKNIQYF. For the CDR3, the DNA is TGTGCCAGCAGCTTCCCTCAGACAGGGGAGAAAAACATTCAGTACTTC.

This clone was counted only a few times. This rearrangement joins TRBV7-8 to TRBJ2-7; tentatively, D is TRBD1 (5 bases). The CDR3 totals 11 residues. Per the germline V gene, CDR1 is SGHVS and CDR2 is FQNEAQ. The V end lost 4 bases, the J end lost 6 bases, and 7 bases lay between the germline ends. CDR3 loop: CASSSRAEQYF. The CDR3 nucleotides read TGTGCCAGCAGCTCCAGGGCCGAGCAGTACTTC.